This T cell receptor beta chain was documented in a study of shared clonotypes between healthy human individuals. Background on the study: A donor's plate count was three for CD4 naive and three for CD4 memory; CD8 naive had two and CD8 memory one.

Study-level results: Sequencing of the sorted subsets was shown by rarefaction to be incomplete despite large depth.

The CDR3 spans 17 residues. Germline CDR1 SGHVS, CDR2 FQNEAQ. V gave up 0 bases and J gave up 5 bases, with 20 bases separating them. Negatively enriched CD4+ T cells were divided by CD45RA into naive and memory. The input for sorted-subset replicate PCRs was approximately 210 ng DNA, tens of thousands of T cell genomes. Only in-frame clones appear in the TCRdb table, and some are missing; sequencing was by immunoSEQ multiplex PCR. The sample lists some 2,000,000 clones, 95% occurring once. Points on this clone: Antigen: not known.

The sample was naive CD4+ T cells sorted from blood. Sample subset: CD45RA+ positively selected. This chain uses TRBV7-8 with TRBJ2-7, with a possible D match to TRBD2 (6 bases). This TCR was recovered from a man between 18 and 35 years old in good health. CDR3 in amino acids: CASSLAAVRLARHEQYF. As DNA, the CDR3 is TGTGCCAGCAGCTTAGCGGCTGTTAGGCTAGCGAGACACGAGCAGTACTTC.